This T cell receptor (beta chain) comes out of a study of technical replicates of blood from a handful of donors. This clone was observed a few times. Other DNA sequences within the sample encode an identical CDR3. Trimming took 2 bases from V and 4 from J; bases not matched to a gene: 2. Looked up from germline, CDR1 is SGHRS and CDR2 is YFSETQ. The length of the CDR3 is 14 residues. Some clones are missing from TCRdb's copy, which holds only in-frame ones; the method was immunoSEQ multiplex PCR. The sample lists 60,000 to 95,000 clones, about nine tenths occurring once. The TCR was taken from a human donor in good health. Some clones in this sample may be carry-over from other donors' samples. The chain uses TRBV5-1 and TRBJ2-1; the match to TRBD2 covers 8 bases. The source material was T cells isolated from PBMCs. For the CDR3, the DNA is TGCGCCAGCAGCTTTAGCGGGGCATACAATGAGCAGTTCTTC. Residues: CASSFSGAYNEQFF.